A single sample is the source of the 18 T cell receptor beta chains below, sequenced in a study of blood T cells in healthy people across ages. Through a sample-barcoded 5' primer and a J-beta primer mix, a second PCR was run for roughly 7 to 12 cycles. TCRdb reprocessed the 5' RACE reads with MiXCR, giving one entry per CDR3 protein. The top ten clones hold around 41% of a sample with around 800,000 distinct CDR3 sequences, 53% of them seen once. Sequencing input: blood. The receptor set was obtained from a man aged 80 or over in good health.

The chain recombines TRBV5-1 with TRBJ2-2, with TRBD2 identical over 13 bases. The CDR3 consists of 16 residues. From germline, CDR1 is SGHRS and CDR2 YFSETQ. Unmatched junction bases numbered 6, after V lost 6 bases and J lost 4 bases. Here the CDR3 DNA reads TGCGCCAGCACTGGACTAGCGGGAGTCCCCACCGGGGAGCTGTTTTTT. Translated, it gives CASTGLAGVPTGELFF.

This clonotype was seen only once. Here the CDR3 reads CASSYGDRGRGQPQHF. Here the CDR3 DNA reads TGTGCCAGCAGTTATGGGGACAGGGGGCGCGGACAGCCCCAGCATTTT. This chain links TRBV6-2 or TRBV6-3 with TRBJ1-5, with 12 bases aligning to TRBD1. Trimming cost V 3 bases and J 7 bases; bases outside gene matches: 7. This CDR3 has 16 amino acids. Germline loops: CDR1 MNHEY, CDR2 SVGEGT.

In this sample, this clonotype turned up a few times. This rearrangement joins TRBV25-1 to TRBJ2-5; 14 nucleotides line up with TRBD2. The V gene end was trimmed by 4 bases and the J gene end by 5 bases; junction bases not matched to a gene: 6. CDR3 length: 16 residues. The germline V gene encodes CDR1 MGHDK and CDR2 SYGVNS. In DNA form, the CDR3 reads TGTGCCAGCAGTGGACTAGCGGGAGGGAGGAGTGAGACCCAGTACTTC. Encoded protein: CASSGLAGGRSETQYF. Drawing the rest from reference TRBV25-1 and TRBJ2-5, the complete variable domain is EADIYQTPRYLVIGTGKKITLECSQTMGHDKMYWYQQDPGMELHLIHYSYGVNSTEKGDLSSESTVSRIRTEHFPLTLESARPSHTSQYLCASSGLAGGRSETQYFGPGTRLLVL.

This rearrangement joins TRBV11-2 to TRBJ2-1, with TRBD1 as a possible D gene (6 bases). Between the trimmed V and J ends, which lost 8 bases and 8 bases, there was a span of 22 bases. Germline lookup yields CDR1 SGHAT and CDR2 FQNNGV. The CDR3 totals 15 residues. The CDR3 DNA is TGTGCCAGCCGGAGTTTCCTGGGGGCCAGGGATGAGCAGTTCTTC. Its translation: CASRSFLGARDEQFF.

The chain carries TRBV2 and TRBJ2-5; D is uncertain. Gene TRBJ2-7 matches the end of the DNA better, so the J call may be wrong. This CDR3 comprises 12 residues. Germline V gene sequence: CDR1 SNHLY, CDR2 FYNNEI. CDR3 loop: CASSESRYEQYF. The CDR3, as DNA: TGTGCCAGCAGTGAATCTCGTTACGAGCAGTACTTC.

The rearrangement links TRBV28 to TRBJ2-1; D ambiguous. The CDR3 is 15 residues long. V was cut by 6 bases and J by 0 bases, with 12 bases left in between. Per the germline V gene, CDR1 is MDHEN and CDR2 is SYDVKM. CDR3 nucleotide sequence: TGTGCCAGCAGGCGGACGGCTTCCTCCTACAATGAGCAGTTCTTC. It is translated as CASRRTASSYNEQFF.

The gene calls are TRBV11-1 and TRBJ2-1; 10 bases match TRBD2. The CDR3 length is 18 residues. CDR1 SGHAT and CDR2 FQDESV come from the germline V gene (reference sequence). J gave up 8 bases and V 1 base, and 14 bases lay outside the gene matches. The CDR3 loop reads CASSLELASSGRLDEQFF. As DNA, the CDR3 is TGTGCCAGCAGCTTAGAGTTAGCGAGTAGCGGGAGGTTAGATGAGCAGTTCTTC.

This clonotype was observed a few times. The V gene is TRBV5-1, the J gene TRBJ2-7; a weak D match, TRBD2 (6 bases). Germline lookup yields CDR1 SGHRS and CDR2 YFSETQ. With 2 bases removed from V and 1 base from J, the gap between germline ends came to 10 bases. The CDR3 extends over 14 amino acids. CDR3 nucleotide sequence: TGCGCCAGCAGCTTCGCGACTAGTTCCTACGAGCAGTACTTC. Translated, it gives CASSFATSSYEQYF.

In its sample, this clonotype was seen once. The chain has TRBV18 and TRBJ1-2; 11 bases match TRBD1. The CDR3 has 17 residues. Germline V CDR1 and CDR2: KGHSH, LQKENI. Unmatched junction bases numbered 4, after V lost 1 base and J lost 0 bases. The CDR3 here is CASSPRDRGSTNYGYTF. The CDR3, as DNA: TGTGCCAGCTCACCACGGGACAGGGGGTCGACTAACTATGGCTACACCTTC.

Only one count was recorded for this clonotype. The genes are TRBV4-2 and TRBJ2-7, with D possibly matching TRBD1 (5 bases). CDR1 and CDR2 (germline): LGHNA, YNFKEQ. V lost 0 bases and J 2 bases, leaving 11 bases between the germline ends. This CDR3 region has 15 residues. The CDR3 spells CASSQDRGAPYEQYF. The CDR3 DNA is TGTGCCAGCAGCCAAGATCGTGGGGCCCCCTACGAGCAGTACTTC.

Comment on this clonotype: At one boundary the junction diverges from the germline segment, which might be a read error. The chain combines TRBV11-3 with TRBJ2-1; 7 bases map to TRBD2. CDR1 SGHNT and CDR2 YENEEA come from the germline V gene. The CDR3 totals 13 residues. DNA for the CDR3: TGTGCCAGCAGCCAGACTAGCTACCATGAGCAGTTCTTC. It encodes CASSQTSYHEQFF.

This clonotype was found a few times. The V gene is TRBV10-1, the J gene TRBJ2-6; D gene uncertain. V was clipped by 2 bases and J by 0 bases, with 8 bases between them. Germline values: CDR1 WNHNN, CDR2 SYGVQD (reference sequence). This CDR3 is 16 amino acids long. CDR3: CASSEGLHSGANVLTF. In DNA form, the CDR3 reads TGCGCCAGCAGTGAGGGGTTACACTCTGGGGCCAACGTCCTGACTTTC.

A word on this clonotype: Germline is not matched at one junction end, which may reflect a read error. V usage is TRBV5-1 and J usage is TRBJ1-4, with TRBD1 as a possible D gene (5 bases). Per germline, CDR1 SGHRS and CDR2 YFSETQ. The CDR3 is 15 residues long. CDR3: CASRPTGATNEKLFF. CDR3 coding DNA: TGCGCCAGCAGACCTACAGGCGCAACTAATGAGAAACTGTTTTTT.

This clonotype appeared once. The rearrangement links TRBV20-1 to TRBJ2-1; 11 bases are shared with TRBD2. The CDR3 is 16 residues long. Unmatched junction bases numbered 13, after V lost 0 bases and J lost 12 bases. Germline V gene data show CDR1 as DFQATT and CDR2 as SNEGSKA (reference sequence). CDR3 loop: CSARDQTSGSYEGQFF. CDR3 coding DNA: TGCAGTGCTAGAGATCAAACTAGCGGGAGCTATGAGGGGCAGTTCTTC.

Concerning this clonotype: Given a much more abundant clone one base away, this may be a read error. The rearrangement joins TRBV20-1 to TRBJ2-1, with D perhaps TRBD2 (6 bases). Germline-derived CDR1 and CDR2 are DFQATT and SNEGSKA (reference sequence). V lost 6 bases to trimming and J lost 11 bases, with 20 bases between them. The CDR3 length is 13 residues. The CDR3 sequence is CSAFRPGGGKQFF. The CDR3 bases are TGCAGTGCCTTCCGTCCCGGAGGAGGGAAGCAGTTCTTC.

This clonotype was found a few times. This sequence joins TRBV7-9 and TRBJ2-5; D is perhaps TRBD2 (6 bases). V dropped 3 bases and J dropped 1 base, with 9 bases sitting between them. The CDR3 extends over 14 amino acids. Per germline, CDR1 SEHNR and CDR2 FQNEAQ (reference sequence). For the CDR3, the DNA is TGTGCCAGCAGCTTGCACGGGGGCCAAGAGACCCAGTACTTC. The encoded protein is CASSLHGGQETQYF.

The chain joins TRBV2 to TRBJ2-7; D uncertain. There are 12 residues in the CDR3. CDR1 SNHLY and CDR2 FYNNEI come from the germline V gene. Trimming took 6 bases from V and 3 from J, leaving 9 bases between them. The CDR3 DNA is TGTGCCAGCAGACCAAACAACTACGAGCAGTACTTC. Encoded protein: CASRPNNYEQYF.

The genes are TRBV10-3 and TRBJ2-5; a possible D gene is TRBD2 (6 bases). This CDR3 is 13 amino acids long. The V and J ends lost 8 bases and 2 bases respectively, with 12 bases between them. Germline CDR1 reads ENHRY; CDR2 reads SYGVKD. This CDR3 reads CAIQGRSQETQYF. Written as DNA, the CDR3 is TGTGCCATCCAAGGGAGGTCTCAAGAGACCCAGTACTTC.